Each of the 23 T cell receptor beta chains below was sequenced from the same sample in a study of beta chain features in type 1 diabetes. The study, taken as a whole, reports: In every one of the four CD4+ subsets, TCRB CDR3s were moderately but significantly shorter in Type 1 diabetes patients.

These receptors lack a known antigen. Expressed TCRB transcripts got sequenced, as all isolated RNA was reverse transcribed. Sequencing was performed with immunoSEQ multiplex PCR; in TCRdb, only in-frame clones are kept and a portion is missing. The sample has about 270,000 clones, roughly an eighth seen once; the top ten hold under 0.02%. Sequencing was performed on naive CD4+ T cells from blood. All receptors derive from a man aged 25 to 40 with type 1 diabetes.

The table lists this clone with a few counts. The genes are TRBV7-3 and TRBJ2-1; 13 bases agree with TRBD2. The J segment lost 13 bases and the V segment lost 4 bases, leaving 10 bases of the junction unmatched. Per germline, CDR1 SGHTA and CDR2 FQGTGA. This CDR3 comprises 15 residues. CDR3: CASSSGTSGTNHQFF. In DNA form, the CDR3 reads TGTGCCAGCAGCTCCGGGACTAGCGGGACCAACCACCAGTTCTTC.

This clone was counted once. The chain is built from TRBV28 and TRBJ2-6; TRBD1 is a possible D gene (6 bases). Germline CDR1 is MDHEN and CDR2 is SYDVKM. This CDR3 spans 17 amino acids. Trimming cost V 3 bases and J 4 bases, with 16 bases left between them. The CDR3 DNA reads TGTGCCAGCAGTTTGGACTCAGGGGTTTCGGGGGCCAACGTCCTGACTTTC. This encodes CASSLDSGVSGANVLTF.

The J gene is TRBJ2-7, the V gene TRBV5-4; 7 bases match TRBD2. This CDR3 has 15 residues. The germline V gene has CDR1 SGHNT and CDR2 YYREEE (reference sequence). V lost 4 bases, J lost 1 base, and 8 bases stayed unmatched. This CDR3 is CASSGGGSGSYEQYF. CDR3 in DNA: TGTGCCAGCAGCGGGGGGGGGAGCGGATCCTACGAGCAGTACTTC.

This clone was observed a handful of times. The gene calls are TRBV30 and TRBJ1-5; D is unclear. Looked up from germline, CDR1 is GTSNPN and CDR2 is SVGIG (reference sequence). Deletions cut 3 bases from V and 6 bases from J, with 9 bases between. This CDR3 has 12 amino acids. The CDR3 DNA is TGTGCCTGGAGGGCTGGGAGTCAGCCCCAGCATTTT. This codes for CAWRAGSQPQHF. Supplemented by reference TRBV30 and TRBJ1-5, the full variable domain reads SQTIHQWPATLVQPVGSPLSLECTVEGTSNPNLYWYRQAAGRGLQLLFYSVGIGQISSEVPQNLSASRPQDRQFILSSKKLLLSDSGFYLCAWRAGSQPQHFGDGTRLSIL.

The J gene is TRBJ2-1, the V gene TRBV4-2, with D tentatively TRBD2 (6 bases). The CDR3 consists of 16 residues. The V gene lost 0 bases and the J gene lost 7 bases, with 16 bases spanning the gap. CDR1 is LGHNA, CDR2 YNFKEQ, per germline. In DNA, the CDR3 is TGTGCCAGCAGCCAAGATCTCCGAGCGGGTGGGAATGAGCAGTTCTTC. It translates to CASSQDLRAGGNEQFF.

The gene calls are TRBV4-3 and TRBJ2-5; TRBD2 aligns across 7 bases. V lost 1 base and J lost 5; bases outside the gene matches: 1. CDR1 is LGHNA and CDR2 is YSLEER in the germline V gene. This CDR3 is 13 amino acids long. CDR3 coding DNA: TGCGCCAGCAGCCAAGGGGAGGGGGAGACCCAGTACTTC. Its protein product is CASSQGEGETQYF.

This clone has just a few counts. Within the sample, other DNA sequences also encode this same CDR3. The chain joins TRBV18 to TRBJ1-1; the D gene is possibly TRBD1 (6 bases). The CDR3 is made up of 14 amino acids. With 3 bases removed from V and 0 bases from J, the gap between germline ends came to 8 bases. The germline CDR1 and CDR2 sequences are KGHSH and LQKENI. CDR3 sequence: CASSPDRLNTEAFF. Here the CDR3 DNA reads TGTGCCAGCTCACCCGACAGGTTGAACACTGAAGCTTTCTTT.

This clone was seen more than once but under ten times. J is TRBJ2-1 and V is TRBV5-1; TRBD1 matches 7 bases. V was clipped by 3 bases and J by 6 bases; unmatched bases: 9. Germline V gene sequence: CDR1 SGHRS, CDR2 YFSETQ. The CDR3 covers 15 residues. CDR3 DNA: TGCGCCAGCAGCTCACAGGGGCCCCCACTCAATGAGCAGTTCTTC. Its protein product is CASSSQGPPLNEQFF.

The chain has TRBV28 and TRBJ2-7; TRBD2 agrees at 7 bases. V gave up 5 bases and J gave up 6 bases; unmatched junction bases: 4. This CDR3 contains 12 residues. Germline V gene lookup returns CDR1 MDHEN and CDR2 SYDVKM. Here the CDR3 reads CASSGGGLEQYF. The CDR3 DNA reads TGTGCCAGCAGTGGGGGGGGTCTCGAGCAGTACTTC.

The V gene is TRBV11-2, the J gene TRBJ1-2, with 10 positions matching TRBD1. Unmatched junction bases numbered 6, after V lost 5 bases and J lost 0 bases. This CDR3 has 16 amino acids. In germline, CDR1 is SGHAT, CDR2 FQNNGV. CDR3 sequence: CASSPGTGATNYGYTF. The CDR3 region has the DNA TGTGCCAGCAGCCCCGGGACAGGGGCTACTAACTATGGCTACACCTTC.

This chain links TRBV4-1 with TRBJ2-7; 7 bases align to TRBD1. The CDR3 runs to 15 residues. With V trimmed by 1 base and J by 3 bases, 6 bases remained unmatched. Germline values: CDR1 MGHRA, CDR2 YSYEKL. In DNA form, the CDR3 reads TGCGCCAGCAGCCAAGTAAAGGACAGGAACTACGAGCAGTACTTC. It encodes CASSQVKDRNYEQYF.

This clone showed up just a few times. The V and J genes are TRBV7-2 and TRBJ2-1; 10 nucleotides align to TRBD2. Germline-derived CDR1 and CDR2 are SGHTA and FQGNSA. V was clipped by 7 bases and J by 11 bases; unmatched bases: 8. The CDR3 sequence is 13 residues long. The CDR3 is CASNFQREGKQFF. Written as DNA, the CDR3 is TGTGCCAGCAACTTTCAGCGGGAGGGAAAGCAGTTCTTC.

This chain links TRBV20-1 with TRBJ2-7; D unclear. Germline V gives CDR1 DFQATT, CDR2 SNEGSKA (reference sequence). V lost 5 bases and J lost 5, with 10 bases in between. The CDR3 consists of 11 residues. In DNA form, the CDR3 reads TGCAGTGCTTCTAGTATCCACGAGCAGTACTTC. Translating gives CSASSIHEQYF.

This clone was picked up a small number of times. The chain uses TRBV5-1 and TRBJ1-1; maybe TRBD1 (5 bases). Trimming left V 0 bases short and J 2 bases short, with 11 bases between. Looked up from germline, CDR1 is SGHRS and CDR2 is YFSETQ. The CDR3 has 15 residues. This chain's CDR3 is CASSLETGINTEAFF. CDR3 nucleotides: TGCGCCAGCAGCTTGGAAACAGGAATAAACACTGAAGCTTTCTTT.

The chain is built from TRBV19 and TRBJ2-1, with D tentatively TRBD2 (6 bases). Trimming shortened V by 5 bases and J by 6 bases, and 26 bases separated the two germline ends. Germline V gene sequence: CDR1 LNHDA, CDR2 SQIVND (reference sequence). The CDR3 is 18 residues long. The CDR3 region has the DNA TGTGCCAGTAGTCCCCACCGGGGCGGGATGAGCCTGTTCAATGAGCAGTTCTTC. Translation: CASSPHRGGMSLFNEQFF.

The chain's CDR3 is CASSPKSGTLYEQYF. The CDR3 region has the DNA TGTGCCAGCAGCCCAAAAAGCGGGACCCTTTACGAGCAGTACTTC. The chain couples TRBV9 to TRBJ2-7; TRBD2 aligns across 7 bases. CDR3 length: 15 residues. The trim removed 4 bases at V and 4 bases at J, leaving 11 bases unmatched. The germline V gene has CDR1 SGDLS and CDR2 YYNGEE. The variable domain in full, with the rest retrieved from reference TRBV9 and TRBJ2-7, is DSGVTQTPKHLITATGQRVTLRCSPRSGDLSVYWYQQSLDQGLQFLIQYYNGEERAKGNILERFSAQQFPDLHSELNLSSLELGDSALYFCASSPKSGTLYEQYFGPGTRLTVT.

This clone has a handful of counts. This sequence joins TRBV28 and TRBJ2-7; TRBD1 matches at 12 bases. Germline assignment: CDR1 MDHEN and CDR2 SYDVKM. The CDR3 loop spans 17 amino acids. Unmatched junction bases numbered 13, after V lost 3 bases and J lost 7 bases. CDR3 nucleotide sequence: TGTGCCAGCAGTTTTCATCCGGGGGACAGGGGGCGCGGGGAGCAGTACTTC. It specifies CASSFHPGDRGRGEQYF.

The chain has TRBV30 and TRBJ1-1; 7 bases are shared with TRBD1. CDR1 is GTSNPN and CDR2 is SVGIG in the germline V gene (reference sequence). The CDR3 loop spans 14 amino acids. The V and J ends lost 4 bases and 1 base, in that order; junction bases with no gene match: 6. The CDR3 here is CAWTPGTENTEAFF. The DNA for the CDR3 is TGTGCCTGGACACCCGGGACAGAGAACACTGAAGCTTTCTTT.

In its sample, this clone was seen a few times. The chain recombines TRBV7-9 with TRBJ2-5; 9 nucleotides align to TRBD1. Unmatched junction bases numbered 6, after V lost 2 bases and J lost 5 bases. This CDR3 region has 15 residues. Germline V lookup: CDR1 SEHNR, CDR2 FQNEAQ (reference sequence). Here the CDR3 reads CASSLTTGGRETQYF. CDR3 DNA sequence: TGTGCCAGCAGCTTAACAACAGGGGGCCGTGAGACCCAGTACTTC.

This clone was counted a few times. The gene calls are TRBV7-2 and TRBJ2-5, with a possible D match to TRBD2 (6 bases). Germline CDR1 SGHTA, CDR2 FQGNSA. Trimming shortened V by 1 base and J by 9 bases, and 18 bases separated the two germline ends. The CDR3 is 15 amino acids. The DNA for the CDR3 is TGTGCCAGCAGCTTAGGTGGTACGGGCTCGGGGGCCCAGTACTTC. Protein product: CASSLGGTGSGAQYF.

The chain recombines TRBV11-1 with TRBJ1-1; D gene unclear. CDR1 and CDR2 from the germline V gene are SGHAT and FQDESV (reference sequence). This CDR3 has 14 amino acids. V lost 3 bases and J 0 bases, leaving 8 bases between the germline ends. As DNA, the CDR3 is TGTGCCAGCAGCTTTCAGGCGTTGAACACTGAAGCTTTCTTT. Protein product: CASSFQALNTEAFF. The complete variable domain, with remaining parts taken from reference TRBV11-1 and TRBJ1-1, reads EAEVAQSPRYKITEKSQAVAFWCDPISGHATLYWYRQILGQGPELLVQFQDESVVDDSQLPKDRFSAERLKGVDSTLKIQPAELGDSAMYLCASSFQALNTEAFFGQGTRLTVV.

A few counts support this clone. This chain connects TRBV2 to TRBJ2-7, with D uncertain. Trimming cost V 4 bases and J 6 bases, with 13 bases left between them. This CDR3 contains 13 residues. From germline, CDR1 is SNHLY and CDR2 FYNNEI. The CDR3 DNA follows: TGTGCCAGCAGTGTCGCAGGTTGGGTCGAGCAGTACTTC. Residues: CASSVAGWVEQYF.

This clone was detected only a few times. The chain recombines TRBV29-1 with TRBJ2-4; 12 bases are shared with TRBD2. The CDR3 has 15 residues. Per the germline V gene, CDR1 is SQVTM and CDR2 is ANQGSEA. V gave up 8 bases and J gave up 3 bases; unmatched junction bases: 8. The CDR3 coding sequence is TGCAGCCTTGGGACTAGCGGGTCGGGCAAAAACATTCAGTACTTC. Translated, it gives CSLGTSGSGKNIQYF.